This T cell receptor (beta chain) comes out of a study of beta chain features in type 1 diabetes. The CDR3 is 13 residues long. Germline CDR1 and CDR2: MDHEN and SYDVKM. Between the trimmed V and J ends, which lost 6 bases and 2 bases, there was a span of 10 bases. Study-wide findings and caveats: Any HLA effect on TCRB rearrangement was left unresolved by small sub-analyses.

As for this clone: Its antigen is undetermined.

Sequencing targeted expressed TCRB transcripts, as all isolated RNA had been reverse transcribed. Assay: immunoSEQ multiplex PCR; the TCRdb copy retains only in-frame clones and omits some. The data contain around 240,000 clones, 9% to 10% of them singletons. V usage is TRBV28 and J usage is TRBJ1-2; a possible D gene is TRBD1 (5 bases). The origin of this receptor is a woman younger than 35 in good health. Sequenced input: naive CD4+ T cells from blood. Written as DNA, the CDR3 is TGTGCCAGCAGCTACAGGAGCAACTATGGCTACACCTTC. Translated, it gives CASSYRSNYGYTF.